Following are 24 T cell receptor beta chains from one sample sequenced in a study of pediatric ulcerative colitis. The protocol was immunoSEQ multiplex PCR, while the TCRdb copy is restricted to in-frame clones and leaves out a portion. The sample lists roughly 70,000 clones, 80% to 90% occurring once. What was sequenced was blood. The receptors stem from a boy younger than 18 with severe ulcerative colitis.

The rearrangement links TRBV7-9 to TRBJ1-5; the D is unclear. CDR3 size: 16 residues. Trimming shortened V by 5 bases and J by 0 bases, and 14 bases separated the two germline ends. Germline V gene sequence: CDR1 SEHNR, CDR2 FQNEAQ (reference sequence). Here the CDR3 reads CASSPGPRHSNQPQHF. As DNA, the CDR3 is TGTGCCAGCAGCCCCGGGCCCAGACATAGCAATCAGCCCCAGCATTTT.

As to this clone: The sample contains more than one DNA sequence encoding this CDR3. The chain employs TRBV5-1 and TRBJ2-2, with D uncertain. Germline CDR1 SGHRS, CDR2 YFSETQ. The CDR3 has 17 amino acids. V was shortened by 4 bases and J by 3 bases, with 19 bases between the two germline ends. The DNA for the CDR3 is TGCGCCAGCAGCGTCCCCTTTAACAAGGCTTACACCGGGGAGCTGTTTTTT. It translates to CASSVPFNKAYTGELFF.

This rearrangement joins TRBV7-8 to TRBJ2-2; 8 bases map to TRBD2. V trimming: 1 base; J trimming: 8 bases; junction bases outside the gene matches: 9. The CDR3 contains 16 residues. Per the germline V gene, CDR1 is SGHVS and CDR2 is FQNEAQ. The CDR3 sequence: CASSLVGLASLGELFF. The CDR3 DNA sequence: TGTGCCAGCAGCTTAGTCGGACTAGCTTCTTTGGGGGAGCTGTTTTTT.

This chain connects TRBV4-2 to TRBJ2-7; D ambiguous. Trimming took off 0 bases at V and 2 bases at J, with 11 bases between the two ends. Per the germline V gene, CDR1 is LGHNA and CDR2 is YNFKEQ. There are 15 residues in the CDR3. The CDR3 protein is CASSQEVGIAYEQYF. As DNA, the CDR3 is TGTGCCAGCAGCCAAGAGGTGGGGATCGCCTACGAGCAGTACTTC.

The rearrangement links TRBV7-2 to TRBJ2-3; 10 nucleotides align to TRBD2. The CDR3 has 16 amino acids. The germline gives CDR1 SGHTA, CDR2 FQGNSA. Trimming removed 1 base from V and 2 bases from J; junction bases left unmatched: 3. The CDR3 reads CASSLGLAGHTDTQYF. For the CDR3, the DNA is TGTGCCAGCAGCTTAGGACTAGCGGGTCACACAGATACGCAGTATTTT. Filled out from reference TRBV7-2 and TRBJ2-3, the complete variable domain reads GAGVSQSPSNKVTEKGKDVELRCDPISGHTALYWYRQSLGQGLEFLIYFQGNSAPDKSGLPSDRFSAERTGGSVSTLTIQRTQQEDSAVYLCASSLGLAGHTDTQYFGPGTRLTVL.

The gene calls are TRBV21-1 and TRBJ1-4. TRBV21-1 is classified as a pseudogene. This CDR3 contains 15 residues. DNA for the CDR3: TGTGCCAGCAGCAAAAATTCGCCAACTAATGAAAAACTGTTTTTT. This encodes CASSKNSPTNEKLFF.

The CDR3 DNA sequence: TGTGCCTGGAGGGGGGATTTTAACTATGGCTACACCTTC. Its translation is CAWRGDFNYGYTF. The rearrangement uses TRBV30 and TRBJ1-2; D might be TRBD1 (5 bases). Germline V gene lookup returns CDR1 GTSNPN and CDR2 SVGIG (reference sequence). The V end was cut by 3 bases, the J end by 1 base, with 9 bases between. The CDR3 totals 13 residues.

The chain is built from TRBV7-2 and TRBJ2-7; no reliable D call. CDR3 length: 16 residues. V was pared by 4 bases and J by 0 bases, with 16 bases between. Looked up from germline, CDR1 is SGHTA and CDR2 is FQGNSA. The DNA of the CDR3 is TGTGCCAGCAGCTCCTACGGGCCCTTTTTCTCCTACGAGCAGTACTTC. The encoded protein is CASSSYGPFFSYEQYF. Together with reference TRBV7-2 and TRBJ2-7, the CDR3 gives the full variable domain: GAGVSQSPSNKVTEKGKDVELRCDPISGHTALYWYRQSLGQGLEFLIYFQGNSAPDKSGLPSDRFSAERTGGSVSTLTIQRTQQEDSAVYLCASSSYGPFFSYEQYFGPGTRLTVT.

V usage is TRBV5-1 and J usage is TRBJ2-3, with D possibly being TRBD2 (6 bases). CDR1 is SGHRS and CDR2 is YFSETQ in the germline V gene. The CDR3 has 14 residues. V was trimmed by 6 bases and J by 0 bases, leaving 11 bases between them. CDR3 sequence reads: CASTAGSSTDTQYF. The CDR3, as DNA: TGCGCCAGCACAGCGGGTTCTAGCACAGATACGCAGTATTTT.

The chain combines TRBV7-9 with TRBJ2-1, with a weak D call TRBD2 (6 bases). The ends were cut back, 5 bases at V and 5 bases at J, with 25 bases in the middle. Germline CDR1 and CDR2: SEHNR and FQNEAQ (reference sequence). The CDR3 runs 18 residues. The CDR3 region is CASSTSGPGLIWDNEQFF. The CDR3, as DNA: TGTGCCAGCAGCACGAGCGGGCCCGGGTTAATTTGGGACAATGAGCAGTTCTTC.

The V call is TRBV5-5, the J call TRBJ1-2; TRBD1 aligns across 7 bases. The germline V gene encodes CDR1 SGHKS and CDR2 YYEKEE (reference sequence). Trimming took 0 bases from V and 4 from J; bases not matched to a gene: 3. This CDR3 has 14 residues. The CDR3 region is CASSLGQGIYGYTF. The CDR3 nucleotides read TGTGCCAGCAGCTTGGGACAGGGAATCTATGGCTACACCTTC.

This clone was recorded once. The chain combines TRBV5-8 with TRBJ2-7, with TRBD2 matching 7 bases. This CDR3 is built from 18 residues. Germline lookup yields CDR1 SGHTS and CDR2 YDEGEE. The junction had 14 bases not matched to a gene; V was cut back by 2 bases and J by 0 bases. The DNA for the CDR3 is TGTGCCAGCAGCTTTCGGCCCTTCCAGTGGGAGGGCTCCTACGAGCAGTACTTC. This gives the protein CASSFRPFQWEGSYEQYF.

The chain links TRBV5-6 to TRBJ1-5, with D uncertain. CDR1 and CDR2 from the germline V gene are SGHDT and YYEEEE. The V end was cut by 0 bases, the J end by 9 bases, with 10 bases between. The CDR3 runs 13 residues. The CDR3 nucleotides are TGTGCCAGCAGCTTGGGGGATTCGGGGCCCCAGCATTTT. This translates into CASSLGDSGPQHF. The entire variable domain, with the rest obtained from reference TRBV5-6 and TRBJ1-5, is as follows: DAGVTQSPTHLIKTRGQQVTLRCSPKSGHDTVSWYQQALGQGPQFIFQYYEEEERQRGNFPDRFSGHQFPNYSSELNVNALLLGDSALYLCASSLGDSGPQHFGDGTRLSIL.

The V call is TRBV25-1, the J call TRBJ1-1, with TRBD1 matching 10 bases. The CDR3 contains 16 residues. V lost 3 bases, J lost 3 bases, and 7 bases stayed unmatched. The germline V gene has CDR1 MGHDK and CDR2 SYGVNS. CDR3 sequence: CASSDLRTGGDTEAFF. The DNA for the CDR3 is TGTGCCAGCAGTGACCTCAGGACAGGGGGGGACACTGAAGCTTTCTTT.

The rearrangement uses TRBV19 and TRBJ2-4, with 11 nucleotides matching TRBD1. The length of the CDR3 is 18 residues. From germline, CDR1 is LNHDA and CDR2 SQIVND (reference sequence). The junction had 9 bases not matched to a gene; V was cut back by 5 bases and J by 0 bases. The CDR3 bases are TGTGCCAGTAGTCCTGGGGACAGGGGGACGCTAGCCAAAAACATTCAGTACTTC. It codes for CASSPGDRGTLAKNIQYF. Filled out from reference TRBV19 and TRBJ2-4, the complete variable domain reads DGGITQSPKYLFRKEGQNVTLSCEQNLNHDAMYWYRQDPGQGLRLIYYSQIVNDFQKGDIAEGYSVSREKKESFPLTVTSAQKNPTAFYLCASSPGDRGTLAKNIQYFGAGTRLSVL.

The V gene is TRBV6-4, the J gene TRBJ2-3; 8 positions agree with TRBD2. CDR1 and CDR2 from the germline V gene are MRHNA and SNTAGT. Trimming at V came to 3 bases and at J to 5 bases, leaving 10 bases not matched to a gene. CDR3 length equals 16 residues. CDR3 sequence: CASSEGVAGNGDTQYF. In DNA, the CDR3 is TGTGCCAGCAGTGAAGGGGTAGCGGGAAATGGAGATACGCAGTATTTT.

This clone was recorded once. The chain recombines TRBV5-8 with TRBJ2-3; 14 bases match TRBD2. The CDR3 has 15 amino acids. After removal of 2 bases from V and 5 bases from J, the junction contained 1 base not matched to a gene. The V gene's germline CDR1 is SGHTS and CDR2 YDEGEE. The CDR3 loop is CASSLGTSGGDTQYF. CDR3 coding DNA: TGTGCCAGCAGCTTAGGGACTAGCGGGGGAGATACGCAGTATTTT.

This clone was found once. This sequence joins TRBV4-1 and TRBJ2-3, with 8 bases matching TRBD2. The CDR3 is 15 amino acids. CDR1 is MGHRA, CDR2 YSYEKL, per germline. The junction had 2 bases not matched to a gene; V was cut back by 0 bases and J by 3 bases. CDR3 nucleotides: TGCGCCAGCAGCCAAGACGCTAGCGGGACAGATACGCAGTATTTT. Encoded protein: CASSQDASGTDTQYF.

The chain employs TRBV19 and TRBJ1-2; no clear D gene. Germline assignment: CDR1 LNHDA and CDR2 SQIVND (reference sequence). V was shortened by 7 bases and J by 4 bases, with 22 bases between the two germline ends. CDR3 length: 16 residues. The DNA of the CDR3 is TGTGCCAGTACCATTAGGTCGAACCCATCAGCCTATGGCTACACCTTC. This translates into CASTIRSNPSAYGYTF.

The chain carries TRBV29-1 and TRBJ2-1, with D hard to call. The germline gives CDR1 SQVTM, CDR2 ANQGSEA. Trimming left V 0 bases short and J 3 bases short, with 6 bases between. CDR3 length: 13 residues. The CDR3 nucleotides read TGCAGCGTTGAAGAGAAGGACTACAATGAGCAGTTCTTC. Protein sequence: CSVEEKDYNEQFF.

V is TRBV19 and J is TRBJ2-3; 13 bases map to TRBD2. With 7 bases clipped from V and 1 base from J, the junction kept 5 bases outside the gene matches. Looked up from germline, CDR1 is LNHDA and CDR2 is SQIVND (reference sequence). The CDR3 loop spans 16 amino acids. CDR3 region: CASKRLAGGRTDTQYF. CDR3 coding DNA: TGTGCCAGTAAACGACTAGCGGGAGGACGCACAGATACGCAGTATTTT. The whole variable domain, remainder taken from reference TRBV19 and TRBJ2-3, is DGGITQSPKYLFRKEGQNVTLSCEQNLNHDAMYWYRQDPGQGLRLIYYSQIVNDFQKGDIAEGYSVSREKKESFPLTVTSAQKNPTAFYLCASKRLAGGRTDTQYFGPGTRLTVL.

J is TRBJ1-5 and V is TRBV1. TRBV1 is listed as a pseudogene. The CDR3 is 15 amino acids. The CDR3 nucleotides read TGCACCAGCAGCCACTGCGGATTCCTCAATCAGCCCCAGCATTTT. Protein sequence: CTSSHCGFLNQPQHF.

The chain links TRBV11-2 to TRBJ2-5; D is possibly TRBD2 (5 bases). The CDR3 totals 17 residues. Trimming cost V 6 bases and J 7 bases, with 27 bases left between them. Germline values: CDR1 SGHAT, CDR2 FQNNGV. The CDR3 loop is CASSTTVASPGRGTQYF. In DNA form, the CDR3 reads TGTGCCAGCAGTACTACGGTCGCTAGCCCCGGTCGTGGGACCCAGTACTTC.

This rearrangement joins TRBV11-1 to TRBJ2-1; TRBD2 is a possible D gene (6 bases). With 5 bases removed from V and 4 bases from J, the gap between germline ends came to 15 bases. Germline CDR1 reads SGHAT; CDR2 reads FQDESV (reference sequence). There are 15 residues in the CDR3. CDR3 region: CASSLTYGGYNEQFF. The CDR3 DNA is TGTGCCAGCAGCCTGACATACGGGGGATACAATGAGCAGTTCTTC.